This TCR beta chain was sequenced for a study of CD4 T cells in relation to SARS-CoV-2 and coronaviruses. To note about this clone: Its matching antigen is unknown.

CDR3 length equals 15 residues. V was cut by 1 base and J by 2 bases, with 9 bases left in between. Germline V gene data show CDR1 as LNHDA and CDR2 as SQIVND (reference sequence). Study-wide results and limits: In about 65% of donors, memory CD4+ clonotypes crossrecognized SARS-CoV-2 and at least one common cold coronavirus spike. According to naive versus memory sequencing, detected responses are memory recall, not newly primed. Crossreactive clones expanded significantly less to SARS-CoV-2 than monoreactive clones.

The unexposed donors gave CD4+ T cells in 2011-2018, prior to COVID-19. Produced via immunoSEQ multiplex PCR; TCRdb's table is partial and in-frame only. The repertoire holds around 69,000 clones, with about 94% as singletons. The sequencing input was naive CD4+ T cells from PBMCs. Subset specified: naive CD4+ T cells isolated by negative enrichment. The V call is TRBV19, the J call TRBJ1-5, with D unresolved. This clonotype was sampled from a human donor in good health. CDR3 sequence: CASSIGQAGNQPQHF. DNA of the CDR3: TGTGCCAGTAGTATAGGGCAGGCAGGCAATCAGCCCCAGCATTTT.